Listed here are 3 T cell receptor beta chains from one sample, sequenced in a study of radiotherapy plus CTLA-4 blockade in lung cancer. The assay was immunoSEQ multiplex PCR, and TCRdb's table has in-frame clones only and misses some. The sample has 65,000 to 95,000 clones, around nine tenths seen once. This sample comprised peripheral blood, obtained from a patient treated with radiotherapy plus ipilimumab. Source of these receptors: a human donor with non-small cell lung cancer who had stable disease on radiotherapy plus ipilimumab.

V and J are TRBV7-2 and TRBJ2-1; D is ambiguous. V lost 5 bases and J 0 bases, leaving 14 bases between the germline ends. This CDR3 has 16 amino acids. The germline V gene has CDR1 SGHTA and CDR2 FQGNSA. The CDR3 loop is CASSPDPQSSYNEQFF. Here the CDR3 DNA reads TGTGCCAGCAGCCCGGACCCTCAGAGCTCCTACAATGAGCAGTTCTTC.

The rearrangement joins TRBV5-1 to TRBJ1-1; D is unresolved. The CDR3 loop spans 14 amino acids. Looked up from germline, CDR1 is SGHRS and CDR2 is YFSETQ. V lost 2 bases and J 0 bases, leaving 8 bases between the germline ends. As DNA, the CDR3 is TGCGCCAGCAGCTTACAAAGTATGAACACTGAAGCTTTCTTT. This translates into CASSLQSMNTEAFF.

The chain recombines TRBV6-1 with TRBJ2-5; 8 bases are a match to TRBD1. Germline trimming cut 1 base from V and 5 bases from J; bases unmatched to any gene: 6. This CDR3 has 15 residues. Germline V gene lookup returns CDR1 MNHNS and CDR2 SASEGT. CDR3 residues: CASSEEARGPETQYF. The CDR3 DNA reads TGTGCCAGCAGTGAAGAGGCCAGGGGGCCGGAGACCCAGTACTTC.